Here is one T cell receptor (beta chain) with its context. The antigen is undetermined. Only CD45RO-negative cells positively selected for CCR7 counted as naive CD8 cells, so terminally differentiated effector memory CD45RA+ cells were excluded. The CDR3 runs 14 residues. Germline loops: CDR1 LGHNA, CDR2 YSLEER. Unmatched junction bases numbered 4, after V lost 0 bases and J lost 6 bases. The material for each subset, its genomic DNA, was split evenly across several immunoSEQ plates. The table came from immunoSEQ multiplex PCR; TCRdb's copy has only in-frame clones and leaves some out. The sample records some 580,000 clones, nearly 98% being singletons. The data originate from a study of shared clonotypes between healthy human individuals. Study-level results: Though the depth was large, rarefaction showed that sorted-subset sequencing was incomplete. Estimated richness was generally greater in naive than memory subsets.

This sequence originates from a man aged 30-40 years in good health. The sequencing sample was made of naive CD8+ T cells sorted from blood. This chain connects TRBV4-3 to TRBJ2-7; TRBD1 matches at 8 bases. Written as DNA, the CDR3 is TGCGCCAGCAGCCAAGACCCAGGGGGCCGCGAGCAGTACTTC. Translating gives CASSQDPGGREQYF.